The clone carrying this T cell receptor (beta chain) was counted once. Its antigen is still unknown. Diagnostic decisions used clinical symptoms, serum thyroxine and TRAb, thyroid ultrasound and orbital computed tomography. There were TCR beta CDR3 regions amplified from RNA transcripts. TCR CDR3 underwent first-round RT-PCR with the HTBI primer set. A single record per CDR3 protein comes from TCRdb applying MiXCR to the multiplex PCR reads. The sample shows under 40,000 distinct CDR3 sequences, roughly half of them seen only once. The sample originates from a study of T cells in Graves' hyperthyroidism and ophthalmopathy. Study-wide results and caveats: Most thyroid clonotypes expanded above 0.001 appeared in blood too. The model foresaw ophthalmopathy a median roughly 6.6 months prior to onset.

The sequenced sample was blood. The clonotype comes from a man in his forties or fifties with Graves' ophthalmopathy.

In nucleotides, the CDR3 is TGTGCCATCGGGACCGGATGGTCGCAGCAGCCCCAGCATTTT. Its protein is CAIGTGWSQQPQHF. The chain uses TRBV6-5 and TRBJ1-5, with a weak D call TRBD1 (5 bases). Trimming left V 10 bases short and J 7 bases short, with 20 bases between. The CDR3 is made up of 14 amino acids. CDR1 is MNHEY and CDR2 is SVGAGI in the germline V gene.